This TCR beta chain originates from a study of vaccination effects on CD4 cells after COVID-19. Clones were sequenced by immunoSEQ multiplex PCR, and TCRdb holds only the in-frame ones, with some missing. The sample carries 60,000 to 70,000 clones, more than 80% recorded once. Pools of viral peptides were used by the ViraFEST assay to expand antigen-specific CD4+ T cells ahead of sequencing. With more than 9 days of culture completed, CD4+ T cells were isolated. Wells containing approximately 2 million PBMC each were cultured with 10 IU/ml IL-2 and about 10 ug/ml peptides. In the cultures, half the medium was exchanged for IL-2 medium on days 3 and 7. Of note for this clone: Its antigen is unknown.

V gave up 4 bases and J gave up 11 bases, with 18 bases separating them. The germline V gene encodes CDR1 SGHDN and CDR2 FVKESK. CDR3 length equals 13 residues. Notes on the study in general: The study dataset contains few convalescent patients and includes no early post-infection timepoints.

The material was CD4+ T cells from PBMCs cultured with HCoV-229E spike peptides, obtained before COVID-19 vaccination. The TCR sequence derives from a human donor who received a COVID-19 vaccine. This chain joins TRBV14 and TRBJ2-7; D possibly uses TRBD1 or TRBD2 (5 bases each). The CDR3 DNA follows: TGTGCCAGCAGCCGTAATTCCGGGGACGTAGAGTACGTC. Translation: CASSRNSGDVEYV.